This T cell receptor (beta chain) was found in a study of T-cell reconstitution after alpha-beta-depleted transplantation in children. This sample's TCRbeta library carried unique molecular identifier barcodes. MiXCR, run by TCRdb on the PCR reads, gives a single entry per CDR3 protein. The table shows approximately 590,000 distinct CDR3 sequences, with 10% to 13% occurring only once. Germline V gene data show CDR1 as DFQATT and CDR2 as SNEGSKA (reference sequence). After removal of 2 bases from V and 0 bases from J, the junction contained 12 bases not matched to a gene. This CDR3 region has 18 residues. This clonotype has a handful of counts.

The sequencing here drew on PBMCs from the stem cell graft donor, taken from the stem cell graft. This clonotype was sampled from a human donor who donated a stem cell graft to a child with acute myeloid leukemia. The chain combines TRBV20-1 with TRBJ2-1, with 8 bases matching TRBD2. The CDR3: CSARSGSPVRSSYNEQFF. CDR3 coding DNA: TGCAGTGCTAGAAGCGGGAGCCCCGTTAGGAGCTCCTACAATGAGCAGTTCTTC.